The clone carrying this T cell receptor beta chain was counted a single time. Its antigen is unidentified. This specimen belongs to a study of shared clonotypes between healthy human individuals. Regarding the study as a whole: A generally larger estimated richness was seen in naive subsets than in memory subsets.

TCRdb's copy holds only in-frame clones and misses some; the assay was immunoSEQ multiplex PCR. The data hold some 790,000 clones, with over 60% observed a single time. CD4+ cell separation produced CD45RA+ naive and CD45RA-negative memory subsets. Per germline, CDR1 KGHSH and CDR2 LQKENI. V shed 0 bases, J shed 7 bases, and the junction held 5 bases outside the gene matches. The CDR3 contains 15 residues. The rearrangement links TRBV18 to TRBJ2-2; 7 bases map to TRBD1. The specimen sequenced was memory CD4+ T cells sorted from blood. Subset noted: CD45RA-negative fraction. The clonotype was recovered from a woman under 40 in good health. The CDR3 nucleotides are TGTGCCAGCTCACCACCGAGGGGGCTCATCGGGGAGCTGTTTTTT. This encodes CASSPPRGLIGELFF.